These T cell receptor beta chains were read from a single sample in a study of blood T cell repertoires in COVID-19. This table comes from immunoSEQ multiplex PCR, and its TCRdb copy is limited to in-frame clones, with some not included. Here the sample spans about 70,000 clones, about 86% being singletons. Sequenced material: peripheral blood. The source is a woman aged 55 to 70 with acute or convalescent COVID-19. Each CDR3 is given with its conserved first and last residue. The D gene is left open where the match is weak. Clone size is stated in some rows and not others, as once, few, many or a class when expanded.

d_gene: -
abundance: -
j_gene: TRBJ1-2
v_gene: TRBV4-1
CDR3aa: CASSQGRQVYGYTF
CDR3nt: TGCGCCAGCAGCCAAGGGAGACAGGTCTATGGCTACACCTTC

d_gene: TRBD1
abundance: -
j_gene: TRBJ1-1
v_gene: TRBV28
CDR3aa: CASWDRMEAFF
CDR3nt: TGTGCCAGCTGGGACAGAATGGAAGCTTTCTTT

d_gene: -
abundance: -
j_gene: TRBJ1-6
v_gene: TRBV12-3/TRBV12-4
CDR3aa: CASSLSSPLHF
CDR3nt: TGTGCCAGCAGTTTATCGTCACCCCTCCACTTT

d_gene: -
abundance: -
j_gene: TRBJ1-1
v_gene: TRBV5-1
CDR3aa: CASSEGSGTSNEFF
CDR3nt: TGCGCCAGCAGCGAAGGATCCGGGACATCTAATGAGTTCTTT

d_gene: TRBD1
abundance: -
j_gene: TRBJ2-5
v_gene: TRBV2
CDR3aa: CASLDRARQETQYF
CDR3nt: TGTGCCAGCCTAGACAGGGCCAGGCAAGAGACCCAGTACTTC

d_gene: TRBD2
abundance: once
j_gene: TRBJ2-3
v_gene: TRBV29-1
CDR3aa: CSVAAGGSTDTQYF
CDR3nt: TGCAGCGTTGCCGCGGGAGGAAGCACAGATACGCAGTATTTT

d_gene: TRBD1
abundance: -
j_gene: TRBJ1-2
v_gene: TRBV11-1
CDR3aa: CASSQAGQGSLYGYTF
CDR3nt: TGTGCCAGCAGCCAAGCGGGACAGGGGAGTCTCTATGGCTACACCTTC

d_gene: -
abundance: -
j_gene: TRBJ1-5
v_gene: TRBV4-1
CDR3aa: CASSQDLAGNQPQHF
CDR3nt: TGCGCCAGCAGCCAAGATCTGGCAGGAAATCAGCCCCAGCATTTT

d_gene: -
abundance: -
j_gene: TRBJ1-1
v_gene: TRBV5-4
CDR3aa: CASSLDSLNTEAFF
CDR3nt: TGTGCCAGCAGCTTGGACAGCTTGAACACTGAAGCTTTCTTT

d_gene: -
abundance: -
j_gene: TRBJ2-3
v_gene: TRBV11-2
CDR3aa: CASSPYGYTQYF
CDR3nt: TGTGCCAGCAGCCCATACGGGTATACGCAGTATTTT

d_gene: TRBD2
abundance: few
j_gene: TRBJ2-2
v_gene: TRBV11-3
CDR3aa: CASSLAPGLAAGRVELFF
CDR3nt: TGTGCCAGCAGCTTAGCTCCCGGACTAGCGGCGGGCCGGGTGGAGCTGTTTTTT

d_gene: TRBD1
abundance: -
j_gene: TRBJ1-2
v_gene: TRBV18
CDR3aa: CASSSDRANYGYTF
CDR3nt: TGTGCCAGCTCATCGGACAGGGCGAACTATGGCTACACCTTC

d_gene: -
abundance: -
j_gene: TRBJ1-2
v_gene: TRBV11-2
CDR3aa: CASSLAGNMRHYGYTF
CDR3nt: TGTGCCAGCAGCTTAGCGGGTAATATGCGACACTATGGCTACACCTTC

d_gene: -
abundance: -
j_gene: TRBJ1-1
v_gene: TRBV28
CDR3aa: CASASTGTLNTEAFF
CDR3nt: TGTGCCAGTGCCTCAACAGGGACATTGAACACTGAAGCTTTCTTT

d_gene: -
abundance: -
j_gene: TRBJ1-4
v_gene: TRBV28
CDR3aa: CASRSGQIKEKLFF
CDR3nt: TGTGCCAGCAGATCCGGACAGATTAAAGAAAAACTGTTTTTT

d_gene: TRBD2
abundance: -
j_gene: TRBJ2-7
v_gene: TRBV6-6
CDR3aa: CASTLKRGTSGYEQYF
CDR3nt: TGTGCCAGCACCCTAAAAAGAGGGACTAGCGGCTACGAGCAGTACTTC

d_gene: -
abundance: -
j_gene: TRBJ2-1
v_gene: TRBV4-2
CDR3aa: CASSIRSGGGVSSYNEQFF
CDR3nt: TGTGCCAGCAGCATAAGATCTGGAGGCGGGGTTAGCTCCTACAATGAGCAGTTCTTC

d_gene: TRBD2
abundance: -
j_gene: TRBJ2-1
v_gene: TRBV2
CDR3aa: CASRKPGLAGSNEQFF
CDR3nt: TGTGCCAGCAGGAAACCCGGACTAGCGGGATCTAACGAGCAGTTCTTC

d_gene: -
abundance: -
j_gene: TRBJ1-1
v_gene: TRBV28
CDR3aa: CASSLYSDTEAFF
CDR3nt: TGTGCCAGCAGTTTATACAGTGATACTGAAGCTTTCTTT

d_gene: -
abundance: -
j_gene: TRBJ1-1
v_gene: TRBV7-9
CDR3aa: CASSLISQANTEAFF
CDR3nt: TGTGCCAGCAGCTTAATCTCACAGGCGAACACTGAAGCTTTCTTT

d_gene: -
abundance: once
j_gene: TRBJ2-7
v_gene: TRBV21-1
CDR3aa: CASIWTGKSYEQYF
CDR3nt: TGTGCCAGCATCTGGACAGGGAAATCCTACGAGCAGTACTTC

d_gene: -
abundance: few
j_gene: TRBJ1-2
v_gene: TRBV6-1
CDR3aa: CASSESGGTGKASYGYTF
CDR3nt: TGTGCCAGCAGTGAATCCGGCGGGACGGGAAAAGCTAGCTATGGCTACACCTTC

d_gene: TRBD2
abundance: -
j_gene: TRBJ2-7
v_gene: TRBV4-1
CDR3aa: CASSQAGLLSYEQYF
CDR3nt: TGCGCCAGCAGCCAAGCGGGACTACTCTCCTACGAGCAGTACTTC

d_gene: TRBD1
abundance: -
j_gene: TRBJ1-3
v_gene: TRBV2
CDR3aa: CASSNRQGGGNTIYF
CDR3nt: TGTGCCAGCAGTAATAGACAGGGTGGTGGAAACACCATATATTTT

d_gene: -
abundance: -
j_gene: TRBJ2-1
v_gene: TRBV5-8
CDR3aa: CASSFRGDRNEQFF
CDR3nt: TGTGCCAGCAGCTTCAGGGGAGATCGCAATGAGCAGTTCTTC

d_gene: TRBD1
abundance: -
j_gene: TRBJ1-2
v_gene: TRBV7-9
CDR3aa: CASSLGQGLGYTF
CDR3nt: TGTGCCAGCAGCTTGGGACAGGGCTTAGGCTACACCTTC

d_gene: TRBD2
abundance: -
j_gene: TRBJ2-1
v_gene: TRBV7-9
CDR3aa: CASSPRWGGLAESKQFF
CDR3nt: TGTGCCAGCAGCCCCAGGTGGGGGGGACTAGCGGAAAGTAAGCAGTTCTTC

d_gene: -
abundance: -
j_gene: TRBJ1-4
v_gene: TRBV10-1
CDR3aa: CASFSFRGQRPYSEKLFF
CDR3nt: TGCGCCAGCTTTAGTTTCAGGGGCCAAAGACCATATAGTGAAAAACTGTTTTTT

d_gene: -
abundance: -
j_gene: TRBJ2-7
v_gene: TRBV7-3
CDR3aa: CASSLDGGLNEQYF
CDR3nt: TGTGCCAGCAGCTTGGACGGGGGGCTCAACGAGCAGTACTTC

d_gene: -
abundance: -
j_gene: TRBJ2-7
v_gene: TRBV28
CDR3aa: CASIGTPTYEQYF
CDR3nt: TGTGCCAGCATCGGGACACCGACTTACGAGCAGTACTTC

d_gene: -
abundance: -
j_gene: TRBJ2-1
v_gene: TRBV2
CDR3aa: CASSEVPYNEQFF
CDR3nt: TGTGCCAGCAGCGAGGTTCCCTACAATGAGCAGTTCTTC

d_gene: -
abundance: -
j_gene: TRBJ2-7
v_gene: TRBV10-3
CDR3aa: CAISEDSSYEQYF
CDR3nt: TGTGCCATCAGTGAGGACAGCTCCTACGAGCAGTACTTC

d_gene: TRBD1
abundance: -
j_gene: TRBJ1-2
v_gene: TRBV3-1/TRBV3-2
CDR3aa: CASSQKGALRGHTF
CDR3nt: TGTGCCAGCAGCCAGAAGGGGGCCCTTCGGGGCCACACCTTC

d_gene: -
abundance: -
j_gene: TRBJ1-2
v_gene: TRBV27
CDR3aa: CASSLSLRVLANYGYTF
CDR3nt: TGTGCCAGCAGTTTAAGTCTTCGGGTACTAGCTAACTATGGCTACACCTTC

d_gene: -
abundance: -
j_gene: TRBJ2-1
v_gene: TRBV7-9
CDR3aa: CASSSREYNEQFF
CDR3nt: TGTGCCAGCAGCTCGAGAGAATACAATGAGCAGTTCTTC

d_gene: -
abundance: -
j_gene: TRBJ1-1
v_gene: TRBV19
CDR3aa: CASSISAGRAEAFF
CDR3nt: TGTGCCAGTAGTATTTCGGCTGGGCGGGCTGAAGCTTTCTTT

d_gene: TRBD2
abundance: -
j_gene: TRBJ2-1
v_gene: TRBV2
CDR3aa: CASTSAGGPYNEQFF
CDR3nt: TGTGCCAGCACCTCAGCGGGGGGGCCCTACAATGAGCAGTTCTTC

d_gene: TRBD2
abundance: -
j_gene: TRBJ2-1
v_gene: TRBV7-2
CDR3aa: CASSLSGGLDEQFF
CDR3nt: TGTGCCAGCAGCTTATCGGGGGGGCTCGATGAGCAGTTCTTC

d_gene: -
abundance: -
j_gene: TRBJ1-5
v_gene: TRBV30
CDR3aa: CAWKGPGLNQPQHF
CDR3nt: TGTGCCTGGAAGGGGCCAGGCCTCAATCAGCCCCAGCATTTT

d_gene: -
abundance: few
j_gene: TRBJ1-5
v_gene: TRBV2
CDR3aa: CASSPMGLNQPQHF
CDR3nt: TGTGCCAGCAGTCCCATGGGACTCAATCAGCCCCAGCATTTT

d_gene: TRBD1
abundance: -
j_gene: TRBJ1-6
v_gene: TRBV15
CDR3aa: CATSRVLGQAPLHF
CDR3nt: TGTGCCACCAGCAGAGTTTTAGGACAGGCACCCCTCCACTTT

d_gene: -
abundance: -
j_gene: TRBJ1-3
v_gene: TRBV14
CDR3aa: CASSQVRGLGGNTIYF
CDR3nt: TGTGCCAGCAGCCAAGTCAGAGGGCTTGGTGGAAACACCATATATTTT

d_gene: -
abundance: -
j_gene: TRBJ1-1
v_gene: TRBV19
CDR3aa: CASTFRGVNTEAFF
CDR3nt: TGTGCCAGTACTTTTCGGGGAGTGAACACTGAAGCTTTCTTT

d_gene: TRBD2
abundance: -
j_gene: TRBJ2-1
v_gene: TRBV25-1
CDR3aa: CASSERTSGGLYNEQFF
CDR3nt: TGTGCCAGCAGTGAACGGACTAGCGGGGGCCTGTACAATGAGCAGTTCTTC

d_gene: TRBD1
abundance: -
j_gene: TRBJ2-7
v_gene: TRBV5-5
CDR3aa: CASSLSGTVTTTSSYEQYF
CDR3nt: TGTGCCAGCAGCTTGTCCGGGACAGTGACTACAACTAGCTCCTACGAGCAGTACTTC

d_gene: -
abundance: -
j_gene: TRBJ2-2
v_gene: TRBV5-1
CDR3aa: CASSFGGSNTGELFF
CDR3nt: TGCGCCAGCAGCTTCGGGGGATCGAACACCGGGGAGCTGTTTTTT

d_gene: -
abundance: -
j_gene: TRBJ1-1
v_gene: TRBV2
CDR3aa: CASSRQVGNTEAFF
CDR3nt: TGTGCCAGCAGTCGACAGGTAGGGAACACTGAAGCTTTCTTT

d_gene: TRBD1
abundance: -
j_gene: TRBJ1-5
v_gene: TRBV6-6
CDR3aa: CASSYRGTGQPQHF
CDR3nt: TGTGCCAGCAGTTATCGAGGGACAGGACAGCCCCAGCATTTT

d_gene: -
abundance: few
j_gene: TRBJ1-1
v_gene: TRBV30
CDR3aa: CAWRFRGEAFF
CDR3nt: TGTGCCTGGAGGTTCAGGGGTGAAGCTTTCTTT

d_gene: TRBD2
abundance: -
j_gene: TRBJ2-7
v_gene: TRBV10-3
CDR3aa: CAISAPPSGGSYEQYF
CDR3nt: TGTGCCATCAGTGCCCCCCCTAGCGGGGGTTCCTACGAGCAGTACTTC

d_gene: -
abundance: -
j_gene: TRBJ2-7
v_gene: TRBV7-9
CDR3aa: CASSLGAGIDEQYF
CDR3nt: TGTGCCAGCAGCTTAGGGGCAGGGATCGACGAGCAGTACTTC

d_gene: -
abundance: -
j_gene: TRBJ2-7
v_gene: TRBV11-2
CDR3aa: CAGSGTDSYEQYF
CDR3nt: TGTGCCGGGTCGGGGACTGATTCCTACGAGCAGTACTTC

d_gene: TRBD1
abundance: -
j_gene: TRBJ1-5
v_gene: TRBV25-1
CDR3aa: CASRGDRRWHF
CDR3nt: TGTGCCAGCAGGGGGGACAGGAGGTGGCATTTT

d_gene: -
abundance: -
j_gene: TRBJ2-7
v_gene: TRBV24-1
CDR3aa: CATSDTGAYEQYF
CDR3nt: TGTGCCACCAGTGATACCGGGGCCTACGAGCAGTACTTC

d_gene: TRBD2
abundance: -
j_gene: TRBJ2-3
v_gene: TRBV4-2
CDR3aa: CATRASGHGVDTQYF
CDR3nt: TGTGCCACCAGGGCTAGCGGACACGGGGTGGATACGCAGTATTTT